The table lists the clone carrying this TCR beta chain with many counts. This record belongs to a study of T cells in Graves' hyperthyroidism and ophthalmopathy. What was amplified from RNA transcripts were TCR beta CDR3 regions. The primer set for the first-round RT-PCR of the TCR CDR3 was HTBI. TCRdb itself ran the multiplex PCR reads through MiXCR, one entry per CDR3 protein. The sample lists under 550,000 distinct CDR3 sequences, roughly 21% occurring once. Germline CDR1 is SNHLY and CDR2 is FYNNEI. Trimming stripped 4 bases from V and 4 bases from J, with 14 bases between. The CDR3 has 15 residues.

This chain uses TRBV2 with TRBJ2-1; D might be TRBD2 (6 bases). The sequence was collected from a man aged 35 to 55 with Graves' ophthalmopathy. Sample: blood. The CDR3 region has the DNA TGTGCCAGCAGTGGGGGGGACGGACCGTACAATGAGCAGTTCTTC. This codes for CASSGGDGPYNEQFF. The full variable domain, completed using reference TRBV2 and TRBJ2-1, is EPEVTQTPSHQVTQMGQEVILRCVPISNHLYFYWYRQILGQKVEFLVSFYNNEISEKSEIFDDQFSVERPDGSNFTLKIRSTKLEDSAMYFCASSGGDGPYNEQFFGPGTRLTVL.